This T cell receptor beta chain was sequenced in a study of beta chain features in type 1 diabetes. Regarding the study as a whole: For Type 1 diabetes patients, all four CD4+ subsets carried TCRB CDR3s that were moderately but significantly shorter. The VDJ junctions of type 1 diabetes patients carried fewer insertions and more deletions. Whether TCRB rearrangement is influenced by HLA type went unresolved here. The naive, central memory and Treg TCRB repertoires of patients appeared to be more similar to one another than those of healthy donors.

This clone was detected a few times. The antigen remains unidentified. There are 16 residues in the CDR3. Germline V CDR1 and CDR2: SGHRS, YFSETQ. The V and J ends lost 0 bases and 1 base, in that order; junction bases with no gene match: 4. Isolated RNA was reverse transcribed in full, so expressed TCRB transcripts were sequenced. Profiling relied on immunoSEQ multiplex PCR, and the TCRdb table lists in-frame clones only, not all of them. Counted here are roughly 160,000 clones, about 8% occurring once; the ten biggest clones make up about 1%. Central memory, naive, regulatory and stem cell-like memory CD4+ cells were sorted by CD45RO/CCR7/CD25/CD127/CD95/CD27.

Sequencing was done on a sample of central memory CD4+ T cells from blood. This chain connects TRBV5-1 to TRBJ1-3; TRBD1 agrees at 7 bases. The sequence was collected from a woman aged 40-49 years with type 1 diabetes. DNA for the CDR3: TGCGCCAGCAGCTTGGAGGGCAGGGGGTCTGGAAACACCATATATTTT. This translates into CASSLEGRGSGNTIYF. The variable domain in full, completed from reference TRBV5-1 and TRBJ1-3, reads KAGVTQTPRYLIKTRGQQVTLSCSPISGHRSVSWYQQTPGQGLQFLFEYFSETQRNKGNFPGRFSGRQFSNSRSEMNVSTLELGDSALYLCASSLEGRGSGNTIYFGEGSWLTVV.